This TCR beta chain is drawn from a study of blood T cell repertoires in COVID-19. At the level of the study: The study drew acute and convalescent COVID-19 samples from the United States, Italy and Spain. T cells, B-cell-depleted T cells, or PBMCs supplied cDNA or gDNA.

Study processing details: Amplified reference gene primers provided the basis for estimating nucleated cell counts. Using immunoSEQ multiplex PCR, the repertoire was profiled, and TCRdb retains in-frame clones only, with some absent. For V, J and clone size, that table is used; D and trimming come from the DNA. In the table there are roughly 35,000 clones, about 85% of which are singletons. The ends lost 4 bases at V and 3 bases at J; junction bases unmatched: 13. Germline-derived CDR1 and CDR2 are ENHRY and SYGVKD. This CDR3 contains 17 residues. Sample: peripheral blood. The chain recombines TRBV10-3 with TRBJ2-7, with 9 bases lining up with TRBD2. The sequence was collected from a human donor with acute or convalescent COVID-19. The donor label of this sample is uncertain. CDR3 sequence: CAISGVGEKRGVYEQYF. The CDR3 nucleotides are TGTGCCATCAGTGGAGTAGGGGAGAAGCGGGGGGTCTACGAGCAGTACTTC.